This T cell receptor (beta chain) originates from a study of T-cell memory formation after mild COVID-19. This clonotype was picked up a small number of times. TCRdb used MiXCR to reprocess the 5' RACE reads, holding one entry per CDR3 protein. Found here are 550,000 to 700,000 distinct CDR3 sequences, 15% to 20% of them singletons; the top ten hold about 8.1%. The clonotype originates from an adult woman who had mild COVID-19 (a few samples of this study predate the infection). Cell type and time point are not known. Source material: PBMCs or a T cell subset sorted from them (not recorded which).

In DNA, the CDR3 is TGTGCCAGCAGCGTAGCCCCAAATTCACCCCTCCACTTT. As protein: CASSVAPNSPLHF. This rearrangement joins TRBV9 to TRBJ1-6; D unresolved. V lost 0 bases, J lost 7 bases, and 5 bases lay in between. The germline V gene has CDR1 SGDLS and CDR2 YYNGEE. The CDR3 is made up of 13 amino acids.